This TCR beta chain stems from a study of blood T cell repertoires in COVID-19. V was pared by 1 base and J by 5 bases, with 15 bases between. Per the germline V gene, CDR1 is SGHDN and CDR2 is FVKESK. This CDR3 is 16 amino acids long. Some clones are missing from TCRdb's copy, which holds only in-frame ones; the method was immunoSEQ multiplex PCR. In the table there are about 320,000 clones, roughly nine tenths of which are singletons. Seattle enrolled patients during active infection and tracked them longitudinally. V gene TRBV14 combines with J gene TRBJ2-1; D is perhaps TRBD1 (6 bases). Sample: peripheral blood. The clonotype originates from a woman aged 25 to 39 with COVID-19, enrolled during active disease. The DNA of the CDR3 is TGTGCCAGCAGCCAAGGACTCAGGGGTCCCCACAATGAGCAGTTCTTC. Translating it yields CASSQGLRGPHNEQFF.